These 13 T cell receptor beta chains share one sample of origin, sequenced in a study of T cell repertoires in cytomegalovirus infection. TCRdb called the reads again in MiXCR, with one record for every CDR3 protein. Of under 500,000 distinct CDR3 sequences in the sample, approximately 42% were seen once. Their antigen targets remain unknown. This material consisted of cultured PBMCs, taken from culture after CMV antigen stimulation. The receptors come from a human donor in good health (CMV status not recorded). Some clones in this sample may be carry-over from other donors' samples.

Only a few counts were recorded for this clonotype. This rearrangement joins TRBV6-2 or TRBV6-3 to TRBJ2-3; 7 nucleotides match TRBD1. Germline values: CDR1 MNHEY, CDR2 SVGEGT. This CDR3 contains 15 residues. With 5 bases clipped from V and 6 bases from J, the junction kept 11 bases outside the gene matches. The DNA of the CDR3 is TGTGCCAGCAGTGGCGACAGGGAGAAGGTGGATACGCAGTATTTT. It is translated as CASSGDREKVDTQYF.

The rearrangement uses TRBV4-1 and TRBJ2-7, with D possibly matching TRBD2 (5 bases). The CDR3 extends over 15 amino acids. Germline V CDR1 and CDR2: MGHRA, YSYEKL. V shed 1 base and J shed 0 bases, with 10 bases lying between them. CDR3 nucleotide sequence: TGCGCCAGCAGCCAAGGAGGAGGCTACTCCTACGAGCAGTACTTC. Amino acids: CASSQGGGYSYEQYF.

The chain couples TRBV6-5 to TRBJ2-2, with D uncertain. The CDR3 is made up of 19 amino acids. The V end was cut by 0 bases, the J end by 3 bases, with 20 bases between. Germline-derived CDR1 and CDR2 are MNHEY and SVGAGI. The CDR3 region is CASSYSKRRPLRDTGELFF. The CDR3 bases are TGTGCCAGCAGTTACTCGAAACGACGCCCCTTAAGAGACACCGGGGAGCTGTTTTTT.

The CDR3 bases are TGTGCCAGCAGCTTAGATGCGCGAAACCCCTACGAGCAGTACTTC. Amino acid sequence: CASSLDARNPYEQYF. The chain recombines TRBV7-2 with TRBJ2-7; D not resolved. The V end lost 1 base, the J end lost 2 bases, and 12 bases lay between the germline ends. The germline V gene has CDR1 SGHTA and CDR2 FQGNSA. This CDR3 spans 15 amino acids.

The CDR3 sequence: CASRSDRTASWVYTF. CDR3 coding DNA: TGTGCCAGCAGATCGGACCGGACAGCTTCCTGGGTCTACACCTTC. V usage is TRBV7-9 and J usage is TRBJ1-2, with D perhaps matching TRBD1 (6 bases). Trimming left V 6 bases short and J 10 bases short, with 24 bases between. The CDR3 runs to 15 residues. CDR1 is SEHNR, CDR2 FQNEAQ, per germline (reference sequence).

The chain joins TRBV2 to TRBJ2-7; maybe TRBD1 (5 bases). Germline V gene lookup returns CDR1 SNHLY and CDR2 FYNNEI. V dropped 7 bases and J dropped 2 bases, with 6 bases sitting between them. This CDR3 comprises 11 residues. The CDR3 spells CASTTAYEQYF. The CDR3 DNA sequence: TGTGCCAGCACGACAGCCTACGAGCAGTACTTC.

J is TRBJ1-2 and V is TRBV20-1; TRBD1 aligns across 8 bases. The V and J ends lost 2 bases and 2 bases, in that order; junction bases with no gene match: 4. CDR1 DFQATT and CDR2 SNEGSKA come from the germline V gene (reference sequence). CDR3 size: 14 residues. The CDR3 DNA follows: TGCAGTGCTAGACGGACAGGGCAGAACTATGGCTACACCTTC. Its protein product is CSARRTGQNYGYTF.

The rearrangement uses TRBV12-3 or TRBV12-4 and TRBJ2-7; the D gene is possibly TRBD2 (5 bases). The CDR3 has 18 amino acids. The ends were cut back, 3 bases at V and 3 bases at J, with 24 bases in the middle. This chain's CDR3 is CASSFPPGNGPSVYEQYF. DNA of the CDR3: TGTGCCAGCAGTTTTCCACCGGGGAACGGTCCGTCGGTCTACGAGCAGTACTTC.

This rearrangement joins TRBV7-2 to TRBJ2-5; maybe TRBD2 (6 bases). CDR3 length: 16 amino acids. Per germline, CDR1 SGHTA and CDR2 FQGNSA. The V end lost 4 bases, the J end lost 2 bases, and 17 bases lay between the germline ends. For the CDR3, the DNA is TGTGCCAGCAGCTCCCCAGGAGGGGCCCGACAAGAGACCCAGTACTTC. This translates into CASSSPGGARQETQYF.

This chain connects TRBV20-1 to TRBJ1-5, with D maybe TRBD1 (6 bases). Germline CDR1 and CDR2: DFQATT and SNEGSKA (reference sequence). V shed 3 bases and J shed 7 bases, with 16 bases lying between them. This CDR3 region has 14 residues. Written as DNA, the CDR3 is TGCAGTGCTAGGACAAACTACAGGGACCAGCCCCAGCATTTT. Its translation is CSARTNYRDQPQHF.

This clonotype showed up just a few times. The chain has TRBV7-6 and TRBJ2-3; 7 nucleotides agree with TRBD2. CDR3 length equals 17 residues. The V and J ends lost 0 bases and 6 bases, in that order; junction bases with no gene match: 12. Germline V gene lookup returns CDR1 SGHVS and CDR2 FNYEAQ. CDR3 in DNA: TGTGCCAGCAGCTTAGCGCTGGCTAGCGGTGCCCACGATACGCAGTATTTT. This sequence encodes CASSLALASGAHDTQYF.

This clonotype was observed a handful of times. This chain connects TRBV3-1 to TRBJ1-1, with unresolved D. The CDR3 spans 13 residues. Germline V gene data show CDR1 as LGHDT and CDR2 as YNNKEL (reference sequence). V was clipped by 0 bases and J by 2 bases, with 4 bases between them. This chain's CDR3 is CASSQEINTEAFF. The CDR3 DNA follows: TGTGCCAGCAGCCAAGAGATCAACACTGAAGCTTTCTTT.

This clonotype has just a few counts. The V call is TRBV20-1, the J call TRBJ1-1, with 10 positions matching TRBD1. V was pared by 6 bases and J by 4 bases, with 8 bases of the junction left unmatched. Per germline, CDR1 DFQATT and CDR2 SNEGSKA (reference sequence). CDR3 length: 14 residues. The CDR3 DNA is TGCAGTGCCACCGACAGGGGGCTCATCACTGAAGCTTTCTTT. Protein product: CSATDRGLITEAFF.